Each of the 8 T cell receptor beta chains below was sequenced from the same sample in a study of T-cell memory formation after mild COVID-19. TCRdb re-called the 5' RACE reads through MiXCR, storing one row per CDR3 protein. The sample contains roughly 510,000 distinct CDR3 sequences, 17% of which appear only once. Specimen: PBMCs or a T cell subset sorted from them (not recorded which). These receptors came from an adult woman who had mild COVID-19 (a few samples of this study predate the infection). Cell type and time point are not known.

This clonotype was seen ten or more times. The chain links TRBV27 to TRBJ1-3, with D unclear. CDR3 size: 13 residues. Germline V gene lookup returns CDR1 MNHEY and CDR2 SMNVEV (reference sequence). The V and J ends lost 3 bases and 0 bases respectively, with 3 bases between them. The CDR3 loop reads CASSFNSGNTIYF. CDR3 DNA sequence: TGTGCCAGCAGTTTCAACTCTGGAAACACCATATATTTT.

V and J are TRBV29-1 and TRBJ1-1; D is unresolved. CDR3 length equals 10 residues. The V gene lost 7 bases and the J gene lost 1 base, with 4 bases spanning the gap. Germline CDR1 and CDR2: SQVTM and ANQGSEA. The CDR3 here is CSAQNTEAFF. The CDR3 DNA reads as TGCAGCGCTCAGAACACTGAAGCTTTCTTT. Based on the CDR3 plus reference TRBV29-1 and TRBJ1-1, the full variable domain is SAVISQKPSRDICQRGTSLTIQCQVDSQVTMMFWYRQQPGQSLTLIATANQGSEATYESGFVIDKFPISRPNLTFSTLTVSNMSPEDSSIYLCSAQNTEAFFGQGTRLTVV.

This clonotype was picked up a small number of times. The chain uses TRBV5-1 and TRBJ1-2; no definite D call. The germline V gene has CDR1 SGHRS and CDR2 YFSETQ. The V gene lost 0 bases and the J gene lost 4 bases, with 10 bases spanning the gap. CDR3 size: 14 residues. The CDR3 DNA follows: TGCGCCAGCAGCTTGGAACGGCTCAGCTATGGCTACACCTTC. This sequence encodes CASSLERLSYGYTF.

This sequence joins TRBV18 and TRBJ2-7, with TRBD2 identical over 7 bases. Germline lookup yields CDR1 KGHSH and CDR2 LQKENI. This CDR3 has 17 amino acids. J gave up 8 bases and V 7 bases, and 23 bases lay outside the gene matches. DNA for the CDR3: TGTGCCAGCTTCGACCCACGCGGGGGACCGGCCCTCCCGCAGCAGTACTTC. This codes for CASFDPRGGPALPQQYF.

This clonotype appeared a few times. The chain employs TRBV23-1 and TRBJ2-5; 8 bases fit TRBD1. TRBV23-1 is an ORF for which the function is uncertain. CDR3 size: 15 residues. The trim removed 3 bases at V and 5 bases at J, leaving 8 bases unmatched. CDR3 nucleotides: TGCGCCAGCAGTCACCCGGACAGGGATAGGGAGACCCAGTACTTC. Its protein is CASSHPDRDRETQYF.

This clonotype was found a few times. The chain is built from TRBV4-1 and TRBJ1-2; D is undetermined. CDR1 is MGHRA, CDR2 YSYEKL, per germline. The ends were cut back, 0 bases at V and 2 bases at J, with 13 bases in the middle. This CDR3 contains 16 residues. In DNA, the CDR3 is TGCGCCAGCAGCCAAGATGGGTCAGAAGCAAACTATGGCTACACCTTC. As protein: CASSQDGSEANYGYTF.

V is TRBV6-1 and J is TRBJ2-3; no firm D call. Germline CDR1 and CDR2: MNHNS and SASEGT. The CDR3 has 15 amino acids. Trimming cost V 3 bases and J 3 bases, with 13 bases left between them. The CDR3, as DNA: TGTGCCAGCAGTGAGTGGTTCGTGGGTACAGATACGCAGTATTTT. Its translation is CASSEWFVGTDTQYF.

The rearrangement links TRBV24-1 to TRBJ2-3; D may be TRBD1 (5 bases). V shed 10 bases and J shed 11 bases, with 15 bases lying between them. The CDR3 is 11 residues long. From germline, CDR1 is KGHDR and CDR2 SFDVKD. The CDR3 is CATTQDGLQYF. As DNA, the CDR3 is TGTGCCACTACACAGGACGGTCTGCAGTATTTT.